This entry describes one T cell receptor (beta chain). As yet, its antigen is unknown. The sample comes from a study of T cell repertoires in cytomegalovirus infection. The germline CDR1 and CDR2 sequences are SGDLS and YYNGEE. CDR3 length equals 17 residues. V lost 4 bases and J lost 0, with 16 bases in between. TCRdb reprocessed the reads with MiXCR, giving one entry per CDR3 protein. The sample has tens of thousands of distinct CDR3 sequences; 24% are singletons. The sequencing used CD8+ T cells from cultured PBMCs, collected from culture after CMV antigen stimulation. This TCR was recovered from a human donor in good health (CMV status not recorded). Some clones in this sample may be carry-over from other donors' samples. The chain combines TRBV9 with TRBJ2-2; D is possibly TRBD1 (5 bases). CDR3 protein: CASSLRPQGSNTGELFF. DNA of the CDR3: TGTGCCAGCAGCTTAAGGCCCCAGGGATCGAACACCGGGGAGCTGTTTTTT.